This TCR beta chain appears in the sequencing data of a study of blood T cell repertoires in COVID-19. Study details: Acute and convalescent COVID-19 specimens originated in the United States, Italy and Spain. Nucleic acid was either cDNA or gDNA, and it came from T cells, B-cell-depleted T cells, or PBMCs.

Profiling relied on immunoSEQ multiplex PCR, and the TCRdb table lists in-frame clones only, not all of them. This table has 300,000 to 400,000 clones, about 93% appearing once. This clone was observed a single time. The germline CDR1 and CDR2 sequences are MNHEY and SVGEGT. V lost 0 bases and J lost 7, with 15 bases in between. There are 15 residues in the CDR3. The sequencing input was peripheral blood. This sequence was found in a woman aged 18-29 years who had recovered from COVID-19. This sequence joins TRBV6-2 or TRBV6-3 and TRBJ1-1; D possibly corresponds to TRBD1 (5 bases). For the CDR3, the DNA is TGTGCCAGCAGTTACTCCATGGGGGGAGCAGGTGAAGCTTTCTTT. Translated: CASSYSMGGAGEAFF.